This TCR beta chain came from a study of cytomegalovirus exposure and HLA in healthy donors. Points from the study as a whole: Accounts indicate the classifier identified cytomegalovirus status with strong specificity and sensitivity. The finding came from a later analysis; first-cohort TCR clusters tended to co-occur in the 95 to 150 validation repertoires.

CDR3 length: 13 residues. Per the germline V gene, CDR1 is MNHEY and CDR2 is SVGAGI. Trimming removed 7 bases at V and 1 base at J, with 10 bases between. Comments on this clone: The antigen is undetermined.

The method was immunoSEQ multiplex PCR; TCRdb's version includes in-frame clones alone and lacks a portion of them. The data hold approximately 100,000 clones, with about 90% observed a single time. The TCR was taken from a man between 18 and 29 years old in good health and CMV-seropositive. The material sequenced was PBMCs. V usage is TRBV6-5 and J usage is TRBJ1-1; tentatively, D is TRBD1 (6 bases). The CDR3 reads CASTKGQNTEAFF. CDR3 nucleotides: TGTGCCAGCACTAAGGGACAGAACACTGAAGCTTTCTTT.